This T cell receptor beta chain was recovered during a study of T-cell memory formation after mild COVID-19. Findings and limits, study-wide: In pre-infection memory, a portion of responding clones appeared, which suggested that cross-reactive memory joined. Clones that contracted from day 15 to 85 were balanced CD4/CD8, while later expanders leaned CD4+.

This clonotype showed up just a few times. Its specificity is not known. Constant-segment primers served in 5'RACE that generated TCR alpha and TCR beta cDNA libraries bearing sample barcodes and UMIs. A single record per CDR3 protein comes from TCRdb applying MiXCR to the 5' RACE reads. This table has around 390,000 distinct CDR3 sequences, 15% to 20% appearing once. The CDR3 loop spans 14 amino acids. The V and J ends lost 5 bases and 0 bases respectively, with 8 bases between them. Germline CDR1 is SGHTA and CDR2 is FQGNSA. The sequenced material came from PBMCs or a T cell subset sorted from them (not recorded which). The V call is TRBV7-2, the J call TRBJ1-5; D is uncertain. The clonotype comes from a man between 18 and 29 years old who had mild COVID-19 (a few samples of this study predate the infection). Cell type and time point are not known. The CDR3 DNA is TGTGCCAGCAGCCCGGGTCCTAGCAATCAGCCCCAGCATTTT. Translated, it gives CASSPGPSNQPQHF.